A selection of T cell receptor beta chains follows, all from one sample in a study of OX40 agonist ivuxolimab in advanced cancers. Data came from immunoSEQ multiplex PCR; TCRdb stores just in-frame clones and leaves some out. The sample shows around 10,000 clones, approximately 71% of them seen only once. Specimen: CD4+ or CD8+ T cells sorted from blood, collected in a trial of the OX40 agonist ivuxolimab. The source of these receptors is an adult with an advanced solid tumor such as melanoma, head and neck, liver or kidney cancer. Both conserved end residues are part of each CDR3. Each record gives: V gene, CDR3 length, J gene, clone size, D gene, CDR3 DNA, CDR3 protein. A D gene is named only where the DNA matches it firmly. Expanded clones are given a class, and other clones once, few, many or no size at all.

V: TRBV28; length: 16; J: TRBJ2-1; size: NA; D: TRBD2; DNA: TGTGCCAGCAGTTTGCTAGCGGGGAATAAATGGAATGAGCAGTTCTTC; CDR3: CASSLLAGNKWNEQFF
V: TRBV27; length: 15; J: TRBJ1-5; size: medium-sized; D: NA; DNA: TGTGCCAGCAGTTTAATAGATGATGGCAATCAGCCCCAGCATTTT; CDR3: CASSLIDDGNQPQHF
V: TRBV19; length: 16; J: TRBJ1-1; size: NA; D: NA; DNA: TGTGCCAGTAGTATTCAAGGGCAGGCAATGAACACTGAAGCTTTCTTT; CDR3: CASSIQGQAMNTEAFF
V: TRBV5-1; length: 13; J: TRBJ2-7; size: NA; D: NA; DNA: TGCGCCAGCAGCTTGGGGCAGCTCTACGAGCAGTACTTC; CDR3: CASSLGQLYEQYF
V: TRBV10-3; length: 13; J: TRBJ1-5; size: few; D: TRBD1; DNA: TGTGCCATCAGACAGGGGGCGGATCAGCCCCAGCATTTT; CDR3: CAIRQGADQPQHF
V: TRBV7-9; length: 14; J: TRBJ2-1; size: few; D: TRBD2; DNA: TGTGCCAGCACCCTTACACCGGCGGGGGATGAGCAGTTCTTC; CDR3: CASTLTPAGDEQFF
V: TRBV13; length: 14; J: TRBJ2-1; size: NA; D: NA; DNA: TGTGCCAGCAGTCACCGGGACCCCTACAATGAGCAGTTCTTC; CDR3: CASSHRDPYNEQFF
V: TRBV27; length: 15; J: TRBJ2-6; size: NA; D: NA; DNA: TGTGCCAGCAGTTTAGTCAGCTCTGGGGCCAACGTCCTGACTTTC; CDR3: CASSLVSSGANVLTF
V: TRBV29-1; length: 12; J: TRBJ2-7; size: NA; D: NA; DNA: TGCAGCGTTGAAGTAAGGGACTACGAGCAGTACTTC; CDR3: CSVEVRDYEQYF
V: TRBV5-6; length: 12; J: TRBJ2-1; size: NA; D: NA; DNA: TGTGCCAGCAGCTTGGTGGGCGATGAGCAGTTCTTC; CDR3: CASSLVGDEQFF
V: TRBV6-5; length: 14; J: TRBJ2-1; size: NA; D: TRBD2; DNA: TGTGCCAGCACCGGGACTAGCGGGAGCGATGAGCAGTTCTTC; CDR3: CASTGTSGSDEQFF
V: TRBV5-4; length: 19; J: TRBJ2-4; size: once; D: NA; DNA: TGTGCCAGCAGCCCGGACCCTTCCAGGGAGGTTGGGGCCAAAAACATTCAGTACTTC; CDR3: CASSPDPSREVGAKNIQYF
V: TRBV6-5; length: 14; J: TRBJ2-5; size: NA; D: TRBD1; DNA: TGTGCCAGCAGCCAAGGGACAGCCCAAGAGACCCAGTACTTC; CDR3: CASSQGTAQETQYF
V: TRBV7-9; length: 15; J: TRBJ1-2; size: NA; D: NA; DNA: TGTGCCAGCAGCTTAATCCTGGGAGGCAGCTATGGCTACACCTTC; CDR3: CASSLILGGSYGYTF
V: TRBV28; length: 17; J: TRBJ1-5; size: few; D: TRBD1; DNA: TGTGCCAGCAGCCATGGGACTGGACAGGGGGCTAATCAGCCCCAGCATTTT; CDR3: CASSHGTGQGANQPQHF
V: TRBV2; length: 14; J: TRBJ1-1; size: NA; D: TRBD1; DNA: TGTGCCAGCAGCCTACAGGGGGACCCGGCTGAAGCTTTCTTT; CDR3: CASSLQGDPAEAFF
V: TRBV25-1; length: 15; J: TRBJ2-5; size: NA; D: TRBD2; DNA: TGTGCCAGCAGTGCCGGGACTACCGTCCAAGAGACCCAGTACTTC; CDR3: CASSAGTTVQETQYF
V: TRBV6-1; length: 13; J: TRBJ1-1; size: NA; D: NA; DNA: TGTGCCAGCAGTGAAGGGGAAATGGTTGAAGCTTTCTTT; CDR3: CASSEGEMVEAFF
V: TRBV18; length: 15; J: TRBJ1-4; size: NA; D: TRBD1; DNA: TGTGCCAGCTCACCACCCGACAGGGGAAGTGAAAAACTGTTTTTT; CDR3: CASSPPDRGSEKLFF
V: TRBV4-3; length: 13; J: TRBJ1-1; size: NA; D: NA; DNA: TGCGCCAGCAGCCCAAGTAGCCAGACTGAAGCTTTCTTT; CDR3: CASSPSSQTEAFF
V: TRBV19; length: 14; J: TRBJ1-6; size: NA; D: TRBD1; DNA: TGTGCCAGCCGGGACAGTTACTATAATTCACCCCTCCACTTT; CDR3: CASRDSYYNSPLHF
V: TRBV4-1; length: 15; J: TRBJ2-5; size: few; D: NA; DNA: TGTGCCAGCAGCCAAGGCGAGGGAGGGGGCGAGACCCAGTACTTC; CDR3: CASSQGEGGGETQYF
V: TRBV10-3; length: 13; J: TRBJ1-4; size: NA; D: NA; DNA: TGTGCCATCAGTGAGTCGGCCACGGAAAAACTGTTTTTT; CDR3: CAISESATEKLFF
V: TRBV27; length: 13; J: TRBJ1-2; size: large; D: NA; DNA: TGTGCCAGCAGTTCCGACATTGACTATGGCTACACCTTC; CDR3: CASSSDIDYGYTF
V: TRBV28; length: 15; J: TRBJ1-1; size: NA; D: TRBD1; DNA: TGTGCCAGCAGTCCGTTTAAGGGGGCGAACACTGAAGCTTTCTTT; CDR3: CASSPFKGANTEAFF
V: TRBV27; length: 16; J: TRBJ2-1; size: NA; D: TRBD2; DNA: TGTGCCAGCAGCCCGACCGGGACTAGCGCCTACAATGAGCAGTTCTTC; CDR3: CASSPTGTSAYNEQFF
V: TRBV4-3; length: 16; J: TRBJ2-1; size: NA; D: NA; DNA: TGCGCCAGCAGCAGCAGGGGGCGGGGGGGATACAATGAGCAGTTCTTC; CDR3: CASSSRGRGGYNEQFF
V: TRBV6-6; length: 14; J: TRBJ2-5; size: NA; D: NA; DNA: TGTGCCAGCAATGGGGTGGTAGGGCTTGAGACCCAGTACTTC; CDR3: CASNGVVGLETQYF
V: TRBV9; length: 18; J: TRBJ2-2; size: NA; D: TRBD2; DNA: TGTGCCAGCAGCGGAACCGGGACTAGCGGGAGTAACACCGGGGAGCTGTTTTTT; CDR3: CASSGTGTSGSNTGELFF
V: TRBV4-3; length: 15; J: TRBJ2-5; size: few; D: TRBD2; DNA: TGCGCCAGCAGCCAAGAGCGGGGGGGCCAAGAGACCCAGTACTTC; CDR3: CASSQERGGQETQYF
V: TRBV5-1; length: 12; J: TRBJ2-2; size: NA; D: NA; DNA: TGCGCCAGCCGCTTTAACACCGGGGAGCTGTTTTTT; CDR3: CASRFNTGELFF
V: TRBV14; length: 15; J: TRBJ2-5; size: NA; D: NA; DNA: TGTGCCAGCAGCCAAGATGGAGGCGCGTGGGAGACCCAGTACTTC; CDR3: CASSQDGGAWETQYF
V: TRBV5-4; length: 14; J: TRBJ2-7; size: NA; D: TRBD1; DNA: TGTGCCAGCAGCGCGATGGACAGGGAAGGTGAGCAGTACTTC; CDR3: CASSAMDREGEQYF
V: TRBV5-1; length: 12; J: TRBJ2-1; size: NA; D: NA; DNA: TGCGCCAGCAGCTTAAAACCAAATGAGCAGTTCTTC; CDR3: CASSLKPNEQFF
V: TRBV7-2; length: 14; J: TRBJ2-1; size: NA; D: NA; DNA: TGTGCCAGCAGCTTCTTGCAGGGGAACAATGAGCAGTTCTTC; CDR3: CASSFLQGNNEQFF
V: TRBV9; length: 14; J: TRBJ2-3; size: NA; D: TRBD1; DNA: TGTGCCAGCAGCGGAGACAGGGGCACAGATACGCAGTATTTT; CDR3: CASSGDRGTDTQYF
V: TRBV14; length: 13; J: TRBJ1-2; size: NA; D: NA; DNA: TGTGCCAGCAGCCAAGGTCTTGGAGGGGGCTACACCTTC; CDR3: CASSQGLGGGYTF
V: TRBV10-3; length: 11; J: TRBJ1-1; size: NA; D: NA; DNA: TGTGCCGCCGGGTTGAACACTGAAGCTTTCTTT; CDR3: CAAGLNTEAFF
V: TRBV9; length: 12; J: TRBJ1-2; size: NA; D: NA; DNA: TGTGCCAGCAGCGGACAGTTCTATGGCTACACCTTC; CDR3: CASSGQFYGYTF
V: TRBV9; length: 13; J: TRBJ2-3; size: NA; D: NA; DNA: TGTGCCAGTAGCGTCGGCAGCACAGATACGCAGTATTTT; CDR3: CASSVGSTDTQYF
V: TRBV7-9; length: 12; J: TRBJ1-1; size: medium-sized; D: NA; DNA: TGTGCCAGCAGCTTAGTGAGTACTGAAGCTTTCTTT; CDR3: CASSLVSTEAFF
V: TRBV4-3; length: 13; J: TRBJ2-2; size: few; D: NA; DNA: TGCGCCAGCAGCCTGGGCGTCGCCGGGGAGCTGTTTTTT; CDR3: CASSLGVAGELFF
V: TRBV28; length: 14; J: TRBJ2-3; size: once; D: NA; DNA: TGTGCCAGCAGTTTCTCGACAAACACAGATACGCAGTATTTT; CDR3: CASSFSTNTDTQYF
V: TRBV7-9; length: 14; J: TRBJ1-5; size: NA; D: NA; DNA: TGTGCCAGCAGCTTAGGGAATAGCAATCAGCCCCAGCATTTT; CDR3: CASSLGNSNQPQHF
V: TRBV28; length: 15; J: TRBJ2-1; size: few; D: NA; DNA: TGTGCCAGCAGGGATGAAGACCGGGACTTCCATGAGCAGTTCTTC; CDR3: CASRDEDRDFHEQFF
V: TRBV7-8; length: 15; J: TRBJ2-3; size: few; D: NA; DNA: TGTGCCAGCAGCTTAATCGTCCAATTAGCAGATACGCAGTATTTT; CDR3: CASSLIVQLADTQYF
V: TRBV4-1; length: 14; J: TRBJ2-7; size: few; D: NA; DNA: TGCGCCAGCAGCCAAGATGCAACTTACTACGAGCAGTACTTC; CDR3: CASSQDATYYEQYF
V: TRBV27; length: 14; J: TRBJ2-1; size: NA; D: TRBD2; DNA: TGTGCCAGCAGCCTAGCGGGCTACTACAATGAGCAGTTCTTC; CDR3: CASSLAGYYNEQFF
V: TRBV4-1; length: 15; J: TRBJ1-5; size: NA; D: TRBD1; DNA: TGCGCCAGCAGCCAAGGTTGGACAGGGGATCAGCCCCAGCATTTT; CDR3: CASSQGWTGDQPQHF
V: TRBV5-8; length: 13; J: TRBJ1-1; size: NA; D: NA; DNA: TGTGCCAGCAGCTTGGTTCGGCCCCCTGAAGCTTTCTTT; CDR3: CASSLVRPPEAFF
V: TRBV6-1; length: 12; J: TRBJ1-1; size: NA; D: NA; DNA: TGTGCCAGCAGTGAAGGTAGAGGTGAAGCTTTCTTT; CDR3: CASSEGRGEAFF
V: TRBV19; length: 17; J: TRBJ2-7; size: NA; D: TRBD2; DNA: TGTGCCAGTAGTATAGCGGCGGGGCTAGCGGGATCCTACGAGCAGTACTTC; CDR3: CASSIAAGLAGSYEQYF
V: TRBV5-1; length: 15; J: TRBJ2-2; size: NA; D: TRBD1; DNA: TGCGCCAGCAGCCCCGACAGGGATGGGACCGGGGAGCTGTTTTTT; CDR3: CASSPDRDGTGELFF